This entry is about one T cell receptor (beta chain). Its antigen is as yet unknown. Recent acute infections and vaccinations were absent in the healthy HIV-negative adult donors. The data belong to a study of shared clonotypes between healthy human individuals. Broader study findings: Several donors held about 4.6% of naive CD4 clonotypes in common. It was expected that sequencing depth would affect clonotype sharing among donors.

The table came from immunoSEQ multiplex PCR; TCRdb's copy has only in-frame clones and leaves some out. The data show a few million clones, 85% to 95% seen once. The germline gives CDR1 LNHDA, CDR2 SQIVND (reference sequence). V lost 6 bases to trimming and J lost 5 bases, with 13 bases between them. The CDR3 runs 13 residues. Sequenced material: naive CD4+ T cells sorted from blood. Subset reported: CD45RA+ positively selected. The chain is built from TRBV19 and TRBJ1-2, with D hard to call. The sequence was obtained from a man aged 18 to 29 in good health. The CDR3 region is CASREGGLYGYTF. The CDR3 DNA reads TGTGCCAGTAGGGAGGGCGGTTTATATGGCTACACCTTC.